The 7 T cell receptor beta chains in this list originate from one sample, sequenced in a study of blood T cell repertoires in COVID-19. Measured with immunoSEQ multiplex PCR; TCRdb has only the in-frame clones, and not every one. This table has about 200,000 clones, about 80% appearing once. Material for sequencing was PBMCs or T cells enriched from blood (not recorded which). The source of these receptors is an older woman with acute COVID-19.

The chain carries TRBV7-9 and TRBJ2-3, with D maybe TRBD1 (6 bases). This CDR3 region has 14 residues. Germline CDR1 reads SEHNR; CDR2 reads FQNEAQ (reference sequence). The ends were cut back, 5 bases at V and 2 bases at J, with 11 bases in the middle. The CDR3 loop is CASSLGQPTDTQYF. The CDR3 coding sequence is TGTGCCAGCAGCCTCGGACAGCCCACAGATACGCAGTATTTT. The full variable domain, rest sourced from reference TRBV7-9 and TRBJ2-3, is DTGVSQNPRHKITKRGQNVTFRCDPISEHNRLYWYRQTLGQGPEFLTYFQNEAQLEKSRLLSDRFSAERPKGSFSTLEIQRTEQGDSAMYLCASSLGQPTDTQYFGPGTRLTVL.

The rearrangement links TRBV1 to TRBJ1-4; the table's D call TRBD1 went unverified against the DNA. TRBV1 is labeled a pseudogene. This CDR3 spans 16 amino acids. In DNA form, the CDR3 reads TGCACCAGCATCCGTAGGGGGCGCGAAGCTAATGAAAAACTGTTTTTT. It encodes CTSIRRGREANEKLFF.

The chain carries TRBV7-6 and TRBJ2-2, with unresolved D. Germline assignment: CDR1 SGHVS and CDR2 FNYEAQ. V shed 4 bases and J shed 1 base, with 7 bases lying between them. CDR3 length: 14 residues. The CDR3 is CASSSYKNTGELFF. The DNA for the CDR3 is TGTGCCAGCAGCTCATACAAGAACACCGGGGAGCTGTTTTTT.

The chain couples TRBV5-1 to TRBJ2-7, with D possibly being TRBD2 (6 bases). The CDR3 length is 15 residues. In germline, CDR1 is SGHRS, CDR2 YFSETQ. Deletions cut 2 bases from V and 3 bases from J, with 15 bases between. The CDR3 protein is CASSFSASVVYEQYF. The CDR3, as DNA: TGCGCCAGCAGCTTTTCAGCTAGCGTCGTCTACGAGCAGTACTTC.

This clone was observed a few times. The chain uses TRBV4-2 and TRBJ2-2; TRBD2 might be the D (6 bases). CDR1 and CDR2 (germline): LGHNA, YNFKEQ. This CDR3 has 16 amino acids. The V gene lost 0 bases and the J gene lost 5 bases, with 13 bases spanning the gap. For the CDR3, the DNA is TGTGCCAGCAGCCAAGATGGAGGGACTGTAACCGGGGAGCTGTTTTTT. The encoded protein is CASSQDGGTVTGELFF.

This clone was observed once. The rearrangement links TRBV7-6 to TRBJ2-2, with 8 bases identical to TRBD1. From germline, CDR1 is SGHVS and CDR2 FNYEAQ. The CDR3 contains 17 residues. V shed 2 bases, J shed 4 bases, and the junction held 9 bases outside the gene matches. This CDR3 is CASSLMGRGQGTGELFF. DNA of the CDR3: TGTGCCAGCAGCTTAATGGGCAGGGGGCAAGGCACCGGGGAGCTGTTTTTT.

This clone was found once. The V and J genes are TRBV19 and TRBJ1-2; 7 bases are a match to TRBD1. With V trimmed by 3 bases and J by 8 bases, 6 bases remained unmatched. The CDR3 consists of 13 residues. Looked up from germline, CDR1 is LNHDA and CDR2 is SQIVND (reference sequence). DNA for the CDR3: TGTGCCAGTAGTATCGCGACAGGGTGGGGCTACACCTTC. Its translation is CASSIATGWGYTF. The variable domain in full, completed from reference TRBV19 and TRBJ1-2, reads DGGITQSPKYLFRKEGQNVTLSCEQNLNHDAMYWYRQDPGQGLRLIYYSQIVNDFQKGDIAEGYSVSREKKESFPLTVTSAQKNPTAFYLCASSIATGWGYTFGSGTRLTVV.